Listed here are 31 T cell receptor beta chains from one sample, sequenced in a study of a mutant IDH1 vaccine in newly diagnosed glioma. Their antigens remain unidentified. Described time point: week 47, end of study. Every vaccination contained 300 ug of the mutant IDH1 20-mer peptide and was paired with topical imiquimod. Assay: immunoSEQ multiplex PCR; the TCRdb copy retains only in-frame clones and omits some. Of some 40,000 clones listed, roughly 70% are singletons. This material consisted of PBMCs, taken from a glioma patient whose treatment included an IDH1 peptide vaccine. Source of these receptors: a man aged 40-49 years with glioma.

This clone was observed a handful of times. The chain is built from TRBV5-1 and TRBJ2-7; D remains ambiguous. V was clipped by 0 bases and J by 5 bases, with 9 bases between them. CDR1 and CDR2 from the germline V gene are SGHRS and YFSETQ. The CDR3 length is 13 residues. The CDR3 DNA reads as TGCGCCAGCAGCTTGGTCGTGTGGGACGAGCAGTACTTC. Its translation is CASSLVVWDEQYF. Full variable domain (remainder filled in from reference TRBV5-1 and TRBJ2-7): KAGVTQTPRYLIKTRGQQVTLSCSPISGHRSVSWYQQTPGQGLQFLFEYFSETQRNKGNFPGRFSGRQFSNSRSEMNVSTLELGDSALYLCASSLVVWDEQYFGPGTRLTVT.

This sequence joins TRBV12-5 and TRBJ2-6, with a tentative D call TRBD1 (7 bases). The CDR3 contains 17 residues. CDR1 is LGHNT and CDR2 is FRNRAP in the germline V gene. Trimming pared 5 bases from V and 6 bases from J, leaving 20 bases between. The CDR3 nucleotides are TGTGCTAGTGGTCTCGACAGGGAGGTCCCATTGGCCAACGTCCTGACTTTC. Translating it yields CASGLDREVPLANVLTF.

Details on this clone: The sample holds other DNA sequences that translate to the same CDR3. The chain couples TRBV6-5 to TRBJ1-1, with no clear D. The CDR3 is 13 residues long. V lost 1 base and J lost 2, with 5 bases in between. CDR1 and CDR2 from the germline V gene are MNHEY and SVGAGI. The CDR3 reads CASSYWQNTEAFF. CDR3 nucleotide sequence: TGTGCCAGCAGTTACTGGCAAAACACTGAAGCTTTCTTT.

V and J are TRBV9 and TRBJ2-5; no definite D call. Germline values: CDR1 SGDLS, CDR2 YYNGEE. With 1 base removed from V and 5 bases from J, the gap between germline ends came to 6 bases. There are 12 residues in the CDR3. CDR3 amino acids: CASSVNGETQYF. The DNA for the CDR3 is TGTGCCAGCAGCGTAAATGGGGAGACCCAGTACTTC.

This chain connects TRBV5-5 to TRBJ2-7, with TRBD1 identical over 10 bases. The CDR3 length is 18 residues. The germline V gene encodes CDR1 SGHKS and CDR2 YYEKEE (reference sequence). V dropped 2 bases and J dropped 7; count of bases not matched to a gene: 18. CDR3 DNA sequence: TGTGCCAGCAGCTTTACGCGTCGGGTAGGGACAGGGGCTCGGGAGCAGTACGTC. This translates into CASSFTRRVGTGAREQYV.

The CDR3 region is CAWEGTRDSPLHF. In DNA form, the CDR3 reads TGTGCCTGGGAAGGGACAAGGGATTCACCCCTCCACTTT. This sequence joins TRBV30 and TRBJ1-6; maybe TRBD1 (6 bases). V was clipped by 5 bases and J by 8 bases, with 13 bases between them. Germline values: CDR1 GTSNPN, CDR2 SVGIG (reference sequence). The CDR3 consists of 13 residues.

The chain links TRBV5-1 to TRBJ2-1; 9 bases align to TRBD1. Germline assignment: CDR1 SGHRS and CDR2 YFSETQ. The CDR3 has 15 residues. With V trimmed by 0 bases and J by 3 bases, 1 base remained unmatched. The CDR3 loop is CASSLGTGDYNEQFF. The CDR3 DNA sequence: TGCGCCAGCAGCTTGGGGACAGGGGACTACAATGAGCAGTTCTTC. Variable domain in full (rest from reference TRBV5-1 and TRBJ2-1): KAGVTQTPRYLIKTRGQQVTLSCSPISGHRSVSWYQQTPGQGLQFLFEYFSETQRNKGNFPGRFSGRQFSNSRSEMNVSTLELGDSALYLCASSLGTGDYNEQFFGPGTRLTVL.

V gene TRBV10-1 combines with J gene TRBJ1-5; D call uncertain. The CDR3 is 20 residues long. Germline CDR1 reads WNHNN; CDR2 reads SYGVQD (reference sequence). V gave up 2 bases and J gave up 5 bases, with 28 bases separating them. CDR3 DNA sequence: TGCGCCAGCAGTGAGACGTTGGCCCGAATTCTTAGTACCCTGGATCAGCCCCAGCATTTT. It translates to CASSETLARILSTLDQPQHF.

The table lists this clone with a few counts. The chain couples TRBV15 to TRBJ2-2; D is perhaps TRBD2 (5 bases). The CDR3 sequence is 14 residues long. Trimming shortened V by 9 bases and J by 8 bases, and 19 bases separated the two germline ends. Looked up from germline, CDR1 is LNHNV and CDR2 is YYDKDF (reference sequence). In DNA, the CDR3 is TGTGCCACAAGGAACGGCGAGAGGGCAGGGGAGCTGTTTTTT. Encoded protein: CATRNGERAGELFF.

This chain joins TRBV4-1 and TRBJ2-3; 8 bases map to TRBD2. Germline loops: CDR1 MGHRA, CDR2 YSYEKL. The ends lost 4 bases at V and 2 bases at J; junction bases unmatched: 11. This CDR3 region has 17 residues. CDR3 bases: TGCGCCAGCAGCCGAAAACTGCTTAGCGGGAACACAGATACGCAGTATTTT. This translates into CASSRKLLSGNTDTQYF.

V is TRBV7-2 and J is TRBJ1-6; no clear D gene. CDR1 SGHTA and CDR2 FQGNSA come from the germline V gene. The CDR3 runs to 14 residues. Trimming shortened V by 1 base and J by 7 bases, and 8 bases separated the two germline ends. CDR3 nucleotides: TGTGCCAGCAGCTTAGAGAGGGCCAATTCACCCCTCCACTTT. The encoded protein is CASSLERANSPLHF.

This chain connects TRBV2 to TRBJ2-2, with D unclear. CDR1 is SNHLY and CDR2 is FYNNEI in the germline V gene. The CDR3 runs to 13 residues. V was cut by 7 bases and J by 2 bases, with 8 bases left in between. CDR3 DNA sequence: TGTGCCAGCATTTCTCGAAACACCGGGGAGCTGTTTTTT. It specifies CASISRNTGELFF. Combining the CDR3 with reference TRBV2 and TRBJ2-2 gives the whole variable domain EPEVTQTPSHQVTQMGQEVILRCVPISNHLYFYWYRQILGQKVEFLVSFYNNEISEKSEIFDDQFSVERPDGSNFTLKIRSTKLEDSAMYFCASISRNTGELFFGEGSRLTVL.

The chain joins TRBV5-4 to TRBJ2-1; D ambiguous. Germline V lookup: CDR1 SGHNT, CDR2 YYREEE (reference sequence). This CDR3 region has 13 residues. The V end was cut by 5 bases, the J end by 0 bases, with 6 bases between. The CDR3 nucleotides are TGTGCCAGCAGAGTAGACTCCTACAATGAGCAGTTCTTC. As protein: CASRVDSYNEQFF.

The chain couples TRBV6-6 to TRBJ2-3, with a weak D call TRBD2 (6 bases). The length of the CDR3 is 14 residues. Looked up from germline, CDR1 is MNHNY and CDR2 is SVGAGI (reference sequence). The V and J ends lost 2 bases and 6 bases respectively, with 12 bases between them. For the CDR3, the DNA is TGTGCCAGCAGTTACGGGCTAGCGAGGGATACGCAGTATTTT. Translating gives CASSYGLARDTQYF.

V is TRBV5-1 and J is TRBJ2-6; no clear D. CDR3 length: 16 residues. The germline V gene has CDR1 SGHRS and CDR2 YFSETQ. With 0 bases removed from V and 0 bases from J, the gap between germline ends came to 7 bases. CDR3 nucleotide sequence: TGCGCCAGCAGCTTGGGTTTGAGCTCTGGGGCCAACGTCCTGACTTTC. Its translation: CASSLGLSSGANVLTF.

The rearrangement uses TRBV14 and TRBJ2-5; perhaps TRBD1 as D (6 bases). The CDR3 length is 15 residues. Germline V gene sequence: CDR1 SGHDN, CDR2 FVKESK. Trimming took 4 bases from V and 1 from J, leaving 13 bases between them. CDR3 protein: CASSLLTGVQETQYF. The CDR3 nucleotides read TGTGCCAGCAGCCTCCTGACAGGAGTCCAAGAGACCCAGTACTTC. Full variable domain (outside the CDR3, taken from reference TRBV14 and TRBJ2-5): EAGVTQFPSHSVIEKGQTVTLRCDPISGHDNLYWYRRVMGKEIKFLLHFVKESKQDESGMPNNRFLAERTGGTYSTLKVQPAELEDSGVYFCASSLLTGVQETQYFGPGTRLLVL.

This clone was observed once. The rearrangement joins TRBV6-6 to TRBJ2-1; possibly TRBD2 for D (6 bases). This CDR3 spans 14 amino acids. CDR1 and CDR2 from the germline V gene are MNHNY and SVGAGI (reference sequence). V lost 2 bases and J lost 8, with 13 bases in between. Here the CDR3 reads CASSYPGRGDEQFF. The CDR3 nucleotides read TGTGCCAGCAGTTACCCTGGGCGCGGGGATGAGCAGTTCTTC.

This clone was seen more than once but under ten times. The chain combines TRBV7-7 with TRBJ2-7; TRBD1 matches at 9 bases. The trim removed 10 bases at V and 12 bases at J, leaving 13 bases unmatched. The germline CDR1 and CDR2 sequences are SSHAT and FNYEAQ (reference sequence). The CDR3 totals 12 residues. CDR3: CANPRDREGRYF. The CDR3 nucleotides are TGTGCCAATCCTCGGGACAGGGAGGGACGGTACTTC.

The CDR3 DNA follows: TGTGCCAGCAGCCGGACTAGGGACTACGAGCAGTACGTC. Translating gives CASSRTRDYEQYV. J is TRBJ2-7 and V is TRBV7-8, with 7 bases aligning to TRBD2. The J segment lost 3 bases and the V segment lost 5 bases, leaving 4 bases of the junction unmatched. The CDR3 extends over 13 amino acids. Germline CDR1 reads SGHVS; CDR2 reads FQNEAQ.

The rearrangement joins TRBV18 to TRBJ2-5; D unclear. The CDR3 runs 13 residues. V lost 6 bases and J lost 3, with 11 bases in between. The germline V gene has CDR1 KGHSH and CDR2 LQKENI. The CDR3 reads CASSLTVEETQYF. The DNA for the CDR3 is TGTGCCAGCTCGTTGACGGTAGAAGAGACCCAGTACTTC.

The rearrangement joins TRBV2 to TRBJ2-1; D perhaps matches TRBD2 (5 bases). V lost 6 bases and J lost 10, with 16 bases in between. The CDR3 covers 13 residues. Germline values: CDR1 SNHLY, CDR2 FYNNEI. Written as DNA, the CDR3 is TGTGCCAGCAGAGACTATAGGGATGGGGAGCAGTTCTTC. This translates into CASRDYRDGEQFF.

This sequence joins TRBV5-1 and TRBJ2-1; D call uncertain. Trimming cost V 0 bases and J 0 bases, with 7 bases left between them. The CDR3 spans 15 residues. The germline V gene has CDR1 SGHRS and CDR2 YFSETQ. The CDR3 loop reads CASSLGDDSYNEQFF. CDR3 bases: TGCGCCAGCAGCTTGGGGGATGACTCCTACAATGAGCAGTTCTTC.

V is TRBV12-5 and J is TRBJ1-5; 7 bases fit TRBD1. CDR1 and CDR2 (germline): LGHNT, FRNRAP. The CDR3 has 18 residues. V was clipped by 0 bases and J by 5 bases; unmatched bases: 13. CDR3 sequence (DNA): TGTGCTAGTGGTTTGGTAGGAGGACAGGCGGGAAGGCATCAGCCCCAGCATTTT. It codes for CASGLVGGQAGRHQPQHF.

The chain carries TRBV7-2 and TRBJ2-3, with D tentatively TRBD1 (6 bases). V shed 5 bases and J shed 2 bases, with 14 bases lying between them. This CDR3 has 15 residues. CDR1 SGHTA and CDR2 FQGNSA come from the germline V gene. CDR3 nucleotide sequence: TGTGCCAGCAGCCAGCTGACAGGCACCACAGATACGCAGTATTTT. This sequence encodes CASSQLTGTTDTQYF.

This rearrangement joins TRBV6-5 to TRBJ2-1, with D possibly matching TRBD2 (7 bases). CDR1 is MNHEY, CDR2 SVGAGI, per germline. CDR3 length equals 14 residues. The V and J ends lost 0 bases and 8 bases respectively, with 11 bases between them. CDR3: CASSYSGGGDEQFF. CDR3 in DNA: TGTGCCAGCAGTTACTCAGGGGGGGGTGATGAGCAGTTCTTC.

The chain uses TRBV6-5 and TRBJ1-5; 7 bases align to TRBD1. The CDR3 extends over 14 amino acids. Germline CDR1 and CDR2: MNHEY and SVGAGI. The V segment lost 6 bases and the J segment 3 bases; nucleotides outside the gene matches: 5. The DNA for the CDR3 is TGTGCCAGCAGCCCGACAGGGCCCAATCAGCCCCAGCATTTT. Translated: CASSPTGPNQPQHF.

The rearrangement links TRBV2 to TRBJ1-1; perhaps TRBD1 as D (5 bases). The CDR3 loop spans 13 amino acids. V was pared by 5 bases and J by 5 bases, with 12 bases between. Germline V gene sequence: CDR1 SNHLY, CDR2 FYNNEI. The CDR3 DNA is TGTGCCAGCAGTACTCAGGGTTTAACTGAAGCTTTCTTT. It encodes CASSTQGLTEAFF.

The rearrangement joins TRBV5-6 to TRBJ2-7, with 7 positions matching TRBD2. V lost 1 base and J lost 4; bases outside the gene matches: 5. The CDR3 is made up of 14 amino acids. CDR1 is SGHDT and CDR2 is YYEEEE in the germline V gene. CDR3 protein: CASSLSSGAYEQYF. The CDR3 coding sequence is TGTGCCAGCAGCTTGTCAAGCGGGGCTTACGAGCAGTACTTC.

This chain uses TRBV4-3 with TRBJ1-3, with D possibly being TRBD1 (5 bases). This CDR3 is built from 15 residues. The V gene lost 0 bases and the J gene lost 1 base, with 7 bases spanning the gap. In germline, CDR1 is LGHNA, CDR2 YSLEER. CDR3 coding DNA: TGCGCCAGCAGCCAAGATGAGGGGTCTGGAAACACCATATATTTT. Its translation: CASSQDEGSGNTIYF.

This clone was detected a few times. The chain is built from TRBV7-9 and TRBJ1-1; no definite D call. Trimming left V 5 bases short and J 6 bases short, with 13 bases between. Germline CDR1 SEHNR, CDR2 FQNEAQ (reference sequence). This CDR3 is 13 amino acids long. CDR3 amino acids: CASSPSGNPEAFF. The CDR3 DNA follows: TGTGCCAGCAGCCCGTCAGGAAATCCTGAAGCTTTCTTT.

The chain employs TRBV7-9 and TRBJ2-3, with D hard to call. CDR3 length equals 16 residues. Germline CDR1 and CDR2: SEHNR and FQNEAQ (reference sequence). Trimming removed 1 base at V and 4 bases at J, with 15 bases between. The DNA of the CDR3 is TGTGCCAGCAGCTTAGAGGGTCGGGTGGGTGCAGATACGCAGTATTTT. Its translation is CASSLEGRVGADTQYF.